A selection of T cell receptor beta chains follows, all from one sample in a study of memory CD4+ T cells and cytomegalovirus serostatus. Data came from immunoSEQ multiplex PCR; TCRdb stores just in-frame clones and leaves some out. The sample lists 45,000 to 50,000 clones, under 85% occurring once. The specimen sequenced was memory CD4+ T cells from blood. The receptors were sampled from an adult in good health and CMV-seronegative. Both conserved end residues are part of each CDR3. The D gene is left open where the match is weak. Rows give clone size only sometimes, using once, few, many, or a class for an expanded clone.

size: -
V: TRBV7-6
J: TRBJ2-7
D: -
DNA: TGTGCCAGCAGCTCCAGGTACTCCTACGAGCAGTACTTC
CDR3: CASSSRYSYEQYF

size: -
V: TRBV7-2
J: TRBJ2-5
D: TRBD2
DNA: TGTGCCAGCCTATCGGGGGGGGGTCAAGAGACCCAGTACTTC
CDR3: CASLSGGGQETQYF

size: few
V: TRBV5-1
J: TRBJ2-1
D: -
DNA: TGCGCCAGCAGCCCTAACGGGATACAGGGCAATGAGCAGTTCTTC
CDR3: CASSPNGIQGNEQFF

size: -
V: TRBV4-2
J: TRBJ1-3
D: TRBD1
DNA: TGTGCCAGCAGCCAAGTCGTTTCGTGGGAGGGGGCCTCCTCTGGAAACACCATATATTTT
CDR3: CASSQVVSWEGASSGNTIYF

size: -
V: TRBV2
J: TRBJ2-1
D: -
DNA: TGTGCCAGCAGCGATAGGGGATACAATGAGCAGTTCTTC
CDR3: CASSDRGYNEQFF

size: -
V: TRBV5-6
J: TRBJ1-1
D: -
DNA: TGTGCCAGCAGCTTGGACAGGGTAGCCACTGAAGCTTTCTTT
CDR3: CASSLDRVATEAFF

size: -
V: TRBV2
J: TRBJ2-3
D: -
DNA: TGTGCCAGCAACGAGGGGGACCCAGCCTCACAAGATACGCAGTATTTT
CDR3: CASNEGDPASQDTQYF

size: -
V: TRBV29-1
J: TRBJ2-3
D: TRBD1
DNA: TGCAGCGTTGATGGGGACAGTGCCTCTAGCACAGATACGCAGTATTTT
CDR3: CSVDGDSASSTDTQYF

size: medium-sized
V: TRBV4-1
J: TRBJ1-6
D: -
DNA: TGCGCCAGCAGCCAAGATCCGACAGGCTCACCCCTCCACTTT
CDR3: CASSQDPTGSPLHF

size: -
V: TRBV4-3
J: TRBJ2-5
D: TRBD2
DNA: TGCGCCAGCAGCTTAAGCGGGGGGCCGAGGGAGACCCAGTACTTC
CDR3: CASSLSGGPRETQYF

size: -
V: TRBV5-4
J: TRBJ2-3
D: TRBD1
DNA: TGTGCCAGCAGCTTGGCAGGGGGCGCGTCTTTAGATACGCAGTATTTT
CDR3: CASSLAGGASLDTQYF

size: -
V: TRBV5-3
J: TRBJ2-7
D: -
DNA: TGTGCCAGACCGGAGCCCGGGAATGCTCAGCAGTACTTC
CDR3: CARPEPGNAQQYF

size: -
V: TRBV25-1
J: TRBJ1-2
D: -
DNA: TGTGCCAGCAGCCCGGGGCAGGTCTATGGCTACACCTTC
CDR3: CASSPGQVYGYTF

size: -
V: TRBV4-2
J: TRBJ1-6
D: -
DNA: TGTGCCAGCAGCCAGGAAGCAACGCGGGTTAATTCACCCCTCCACTTT
CDR3: CASSQEATRVNSPLHF

size: once
V: TRBV30
J: TRBJ1-6
D: -
DNA: TGTGCCTGGGGCAGGGGAAAAAGTAATTCACCCCTCCACTTT
CDR3: CAWGRGKSNSPLHF

size: -
V: TRBV4-3
J: TRBJ2-3
D: -
DNA: TGCGCCAGCAGCCTCCGGCGGTTCCTAAATCCTAGCACAGATACGCAGTATTTT
CDR3: CASSLRRFLNPSTDTQYF

size: few
V: TRBV19
J: TRBJ1-2
D: TRBD1
DNA: TGTGCCAGTAGTATAGCTGGACAGGGGGCATCCTATGGCTACACCTTC
CDR3: CASSIAGQGASYGYTF

size: -
V: TRBV6-1
J: TRBJ1-2
D: -
DNA: TGTGCCAGCAGTGAAGGTTATCAAGGGGGTTATGGCTACACCTTC
CDR3: CASSEGYQGGYGYTF

size: few
V: TRBV7-9
J: TRBJ1-1
D: -
DNA: TGTGCCAGCAGCTTTTTCATAGGGCAAAAGAACACTGAAGCTTTCTTT
CDR3: CASSFFIGQKNTEAFF

size: -
V: TRBV7-9
J: TRBJ1-5
D: -
DNA: TGTGCCAGCAGCTTATCGCCCAGGGGAGGTAGCAATCAGCCCCAGCATTTT
CDR3: CASSLSPRGGSNQPQHF

size: -
V: TRBV30
J: TRBJ1-6
D: TRBD1
DNA: TGTGCCTGGAGTGGGACAGGTAAAAGTTCACCCCTCCACTTT
CDR3: CAWSGTGKSSPLHF

size: -
V: TRBV7-2
J: TRBJ2-3
D: TRBD2
DNA: TGTGCCAGCAGCTTAGAAGCGGGGGGGCCAGATACGCAGTATTTT
CDR3: CASSLEAGGPDTQYF

size: few
V: TRBV2
J: TRBJ2-1
D: -
DNA: TGTGCCAGCAGATGGACAGCCGGATTCTACAATGAGCAGTTCTTC
CDR3: CASRWTAGFYNEQFF

size: -
V: TRBV15
J: TRBJ2-7
D: -
DNA: TGTGCCACCGGGAAAGGGGACGGCATCTACGAGCAGTACTTC
CDR3: CATGKGDGIYEQYF

size: -
V: TRBV7-3
J: TRBJ1-1
D: -
DNA: TGTGCCAGCAGCTTGAGCGGGCTCTCCAAGGCTTTCTTT
CDR3: CASSLSGLSKAFF

size: -
V: TRBV19
J: TRBJ1-5
D: TRBD1
DNA: TGTGCCAGTAGTATATCGAGGACAGGGGGCGCAGGTCAGCCCCAGCATTTT
CDR3: CASSISRTGGAGQPQHF

size: -
V: TRBV5-4
J: TRBJ2-2
D: TRBD2
DNA: TGTGCCAGCAGTCGTGGCACTAGCGCCTCGGGGACCGGGGAGCTGTTTTTT
CDR3: CASSRGTSASGTGELFF

size: -
V: TRBV5-6
J: TRBJ1-6
D: -
DNA: TGTGCCAGCAGCCTCGAGGGGTTAGGTAATTCACCCCTCCACTTT
CDR3: CASSLEGLGNSPLHF

size: -
V: TRBV19
J: TRBJ2-1
D: TRBD2
DNA: TGTGCCAGTAGTCCCAGGACTAGCGGGGGAGGTGAGCAGTTCTTC
CDR3: CASSPRTSGGGEQFF